This is a list of T cell receptor beta chains from one sample in a study of blood T cell repertoires in COVID-19. Libraries were prepared by immunoSEQ multiplex PCR; TCRdb keeps only in-frame clonotypes and omits some of them. The sample has 300,000 to 400,000 clones, more than 75% seen once. Input material: PBMCs or T cells enriched from blood (not recorded which). The receptors derive from a woman aged 25 to 39 who had recovered from COVID-19. Both conserved end residues are part of each CDR3. Fields, in order: D gene, J gene, clone size, V gene, CDR3 protein, CDR3 DNA. A D gene is named only where the DNA matches it firmly. Clone sizes are given selectively: once, few, many, or a class where the clone is expanded.

d_call: .
j_call: TRBJ2-2
clone_size: .
v_call: TRBV6-1
cdr3_aa: CASSETGMVSGELFF
cdr3_nt: TGTGCCAGCAGTGAAACGGGTATGGTTTCCGGGGAGCTGTTTTTT

d_call: TRBD1
j_call: TRBJ2-2
clone_size: .
v_call: TRBV2
cdr3_aa: CASSGRGGQGKTGELFF
cdr3_nt: TGTGCCAGCAGTGGAAGGGGTGGACAGGGGAAGACCGGGGAGCTGTTTTTT

d_call: .
j_call: TRBJ2-5
clone_size: .
v_call: TRBV24-1
cdr3_aa: CATSGLDQETQYF
cdr3_nt: TGTGCCACCAGTGGACTAGACCAAGAGACCCAGTACTTC

d_call: .
j_call: TRBJ2-5
clone_size: .
v_call: TRBV18
cdr3_aa: CASSPPGWRIQETQYF
cdr3_nt: TGTGCCAGCTCACCCCCCGGTTGGCGGATCCAAGAGACCCAGTACTTC

d_call: TRBD2
j_call: TRBJ2-7
clone_size: .
v_call: TRBV28
cdr3_aa: CASSYGLGGANSYEQYF
cdr3_nt: TGTGCCAGCAGTTATGGCCTGGGAGGGGCGAACTCCTACGAGCAGTACTTC

d_call: TRBD1
j_call: TRBJ1-3
clone_size: once
v_call: TRBV7-9
cdr3_aa: CASSHRDRVKTGNTIYF
cdr3_nt: TGTGCCAGCAGCCACCGGGACAGGGTTAAGACTGGAAACACCATATATTTT

d_call: TRBD2
j_call: TRBJ2-1
clone_size: .
v_call: TRBV7-8
cdr3_aa: CASSLLAVSYNEQFF
cdr3_nt: TGTGCCAGCAGCTTACTAGCGGTCTCCTACAATGAGCAGTTCTTC

d_call: .
j_call: TRBJ2-7
clone_size: .
v_call: TRBV18
cdr3_aa: CASSPMAPLFSYEQYF
cdr3_nt: TGTGCCAGCTCACCAATGGCACCGTTGTTCTCCTACGAGCAGTACTTC

d_call: TRBD1
j_call: TRBJ2-3
clone_size: .
v_call: TRBV9
cdr3_aa: CASSPRAGGSDTQYF
cdr3_nt: TGTGCCAGCAGCCCAAGGGCAGGGGGCTCCGATACGCAGTATTTT

d_call: .
j_call: TRBJ1-1
clone_size: .
v_call: TRBV27
cdr3_aa: CASSFSPYGRNTEAFF
cdr3_nt: TGTGCCAGCAGTTTTTCTCCCTATGGGAGGAACACTGAAGCTTTCTTT

d_call: TRBD2
j_call: TRBJ2-7
clone_size: .
v_call: TRBV7-8
cdr3_aa: CASSLGAQAGGQYF
cdr3_nt: TGTGCCAGCAGCCTCGGGGCACAGGCGGGGGGGCAGTACTTC

d_call: TRBD2
j_call: TRBJ2-1
clone_size: once
v_call: TRBV24-1
cdr3_aa: CATSGTPGGGMDEQFF
cdr3_nt: TGTGCCACCAGTGGTACCCCCGGGGGGGGAATGGATGAGCAGTTCTTC

d_call: .
j_call: TRBJ1-2
clone_size: .
v_call: TRBV30
cdr3_aa: CAWSIRRLNSNYGYTF
cdr3_nt: TGTGCCTGGAGCATCCGGCGACTGAATTCTAACTATGGCTACACCTTC

d_call: TRBD1
j_call: TRBJ1-2
clone_size: .
v_call: TRBV27
cdr3_aa: CASRGPGQGAGYTF
cdr3_nt: TGTGCCAGCAGGGGACCGGGACAGGGGGCCGGCTACACCTTC

d_call: .
j_call: TRBJ1-6
clone_size: .
v_call: TRBV11-2
cdr3_aa: CASGYPTANSPLHF
cdr3_nt: TGTGCCAGCGGTTATCCGACAGCCAATTCACCCCTCCACTTT

d_call: .
j_call: TRBJ1-5
clone_size: .
v_call: TRBV6-5
cdr3_aa: CASNPNQGSNQPQHF
cdr3_nt: TGTGCCAGCAACCCTAACCAGGGTAGCAATCAGCCCCAGCATTTT